The entry below gives a single TCR beta chain sequence along with its context. Its antigen is currently unknown. Its ends do not fully match the called genes, so a read error is possible. The data were taken from a study of breast tumors, draining lymph nodes, adjacent tissues. MiXCR was run by TCRdb on the multiplex PCR reads, yielding one entry per CDR3 protein. The sample contains about 12,000 distinct CDR3 sequences, just over 70% of which appear only once. Regarding the study as a whole: Data fit most tumor T cells coming from lymph node, expanding in tumor. Data only fit, rather than demonstrated, lymph node origin of most tumor T cells. Tumor repertoires ranked between lymph nodes and nontumor tissue in diversity, with V and J gene preferences.

The germline V gene has CDR1 SSHAT and CDR2 FNYEAQ (reference sequence). This CDR3 is 15 amino acids long. The sample taken for sequencing was tumor-adjacent breast tissue. J is TRBJ2-1 and V is TRBV7-7; D gene uncertain. The clonotype was recovered from a female donor with breast cancer. Some clones in this sample may be carry-over from other donors' samples. The chain's CDR3 is CASSESDVGELEQFF. DNA of the CDR3: TGTGCTAGCAGCGAGTCTGATGTGGGCGAGCTTGAGCAGTTCTTC.